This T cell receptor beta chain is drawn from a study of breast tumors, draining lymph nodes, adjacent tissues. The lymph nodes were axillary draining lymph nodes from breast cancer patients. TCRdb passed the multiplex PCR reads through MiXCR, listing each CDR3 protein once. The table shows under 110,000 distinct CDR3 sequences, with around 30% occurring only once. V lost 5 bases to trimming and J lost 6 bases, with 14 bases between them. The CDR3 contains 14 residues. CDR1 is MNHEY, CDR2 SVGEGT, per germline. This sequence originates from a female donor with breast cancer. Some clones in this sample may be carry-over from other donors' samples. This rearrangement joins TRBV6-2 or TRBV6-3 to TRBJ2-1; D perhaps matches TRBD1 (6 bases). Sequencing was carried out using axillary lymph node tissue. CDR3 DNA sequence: TGTGCCAGCAGTACCAACAGGGTTGGCAATGAGCAGTTCTTC. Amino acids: CASSTNRVGNEQFF.